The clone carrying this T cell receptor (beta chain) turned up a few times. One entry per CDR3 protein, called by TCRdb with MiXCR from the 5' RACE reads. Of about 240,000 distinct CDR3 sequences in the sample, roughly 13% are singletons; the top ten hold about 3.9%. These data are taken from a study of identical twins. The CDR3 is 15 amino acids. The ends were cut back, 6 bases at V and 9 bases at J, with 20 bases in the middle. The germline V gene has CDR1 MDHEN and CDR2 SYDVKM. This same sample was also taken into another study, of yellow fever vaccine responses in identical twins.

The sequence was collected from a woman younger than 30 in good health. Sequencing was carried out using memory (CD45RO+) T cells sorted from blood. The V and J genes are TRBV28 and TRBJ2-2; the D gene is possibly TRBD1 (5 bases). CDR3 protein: CASSPLTFDSRELFF. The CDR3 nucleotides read TGTGCCAGCAGCCCATTAACTTTTGACAGCCGGGAGCTGTTTTTT.